One sample yielded the 14 T cell receptor beta chains listed below, sequenced in a study of T cells in localized non-small cell lung cancer. The repertoire was sequenced with immunoSEQ multiplex PCR; TCRdb's copy has only in-frame clones and lacks some. Of fewer than 2,500 clones in the sample, around 39% are singletons; the top ten hold 9.5%. The sample here was lung tumor tissue, taken before any cancer treatment. Source of these receptors: a male donor aged 60 or older with stage II squamous cell lung carcinoma.

This chain uses TRBV6-8 with TRBJ1-1; the match to TRBD1 covers 9 bases. The CDR3 totals 16 residues. V dropped 7 bases and J dropped 7; count of bases not matched to a gene: 16. In germline, CDR1 is MNHGY, CDR2 SAAAGT. For the CDR3, the DNA is TGTGCCAGCACCGGACACAGGGGGGACAGGGTAGGTGAAGCTTTCTTT. Its protein product is CASTGHRGDRVGEAFF.

The chain carries TRBV11-3 and TRBJ2-1, with D perhaps matching TRBD2 (6 bases). Germline V gene sequence: CDR1 SGHNT, CDR2 YENEEA. The CDR3 is 14 residues long. Trimming pared 4 bases from V and 4 bases from J, leaving 11 bases between. CDR3 loop: CASSSLTRYNEQFF. CDR3 coding DNA: TGTGCCAGCAGCTCGTTGACTAGATACAATGAGCAGTTCTTC.

For this clone: Germline and junction disagree at one end, which may indicate a read error. The V gene is TRBV6-8, the J gene TRBJ2-4; no clear D. The CDR3 totals 15 residues. Germline V lookup: CDR1 MNHGY, CDR2 SAAAGT. CDR3 residues: CASSNSFGAKNIQYF. CDR3 DNA sequence: TGTGCCAGCAGTAACTCGTTCGGGGCCAAAAACATTCAGTACTTC.

This clone turned up a few times. This chain joins TRBV9 and TRBJ1-1; D may be TRBD1 (5 bases). Trimming left V 5 bases short and J 7 bases short, with 12 bases between. CDR3 size: 12 residues. Germline V gives CDR1 SGDLS, CDR2 YYNGEE. The CDR3 DNA sequence: TGTGCCAGCAGTTTGAGGGGAATTGAAGCTTTCTTT. It codes for CASSLRGIEAFF.

This clone has just a few counts. This chain links TRBV25-1 with TRBJ2-1; possibly TRBD2 for D (7 bases). This CDR3 spans 15 amino acids. Germline loops: CDR1 MGHDK, CDR2 SYGVNS. Trimming stripped 5 bases from V and 7 bases from J, with 18 bases between. This chain's CDR3 is CASSPLWGGGNEQFF. The CDR3 DNA sequence: TGTGCCAGCAGTCCACTTTGGGGGGGCGGAAATGAGCAGTTCTTC.

The chain employs TRBV19 and TRBJ2-3, with 10 nucleotides matching TRBD2. From germline, CDR1 is LNHDA and CDR2 SQIVND (reference sequence). Trimming took 2 bases from V and 6 from J; bases not matched to a gene: 11. The CDR3 consists of 17 residues. The CDR3 spells CASSISRTSGTPDTQYF. In DNA, the CDR3 is TGTGCCAGTAGTATATCCCGGACTAGCGGTACCCCCGATACGCAGTATTTT.

V is TRBV18 and J is TRBJ1-1; tentative D call: TRBD1 (6 bases). The germline V and J ends were trimmed by 3 bases and 7 bases, with 15 bases remaining between them. The CDR3 is 14 amino acids. Germline values: CDR1 KGHSH, CDR2 LQKENI. The CDR3 DNA sequence: TGTGCCAGCTCACCCGGACAGCGCATCGATGAAGCTTTCTTT. This encodes CASSPGQRIDEAFF. The full variable domain, with the rest looked up from reference TRBV18 and TRBJ1-1, is NAGVMQNPRHLVRRRGQEARLRCSPMKGHSHVYWYRQLPEEGLKFMVYLQKENIIDESGMPKERFSAEFPKEGPSILRIQQVVRGDSAAYFCASSPGQRIDEAFFGQGTRLTVV.

This clone was counted between two and nine times. The rearrangement uses TRBV19 and TRBJ2-1; D is unresolved. This CDR3 is built from 11 residues. CDR1 LNHDA and CDR2 SQIVND come from the germline V gene (reference sequence). The V and J ends lost 5 bases and 9 bases respectively, with 8 bases between them. The CDR3 nucleotides are TGTGCCAGTAGTGCTTACGGTGAGCAGTTCTTC. Amino acids: CASSAYGEQFF.

This clone was counted between two and nine times. V gene TRBV27 combines with J gene TRBJ2-2, with 8 bases aligning to TRBD2. The CDR3 covers 16 residues. V was clipped by 7 bases and J by 1 base; unmatched bases: 8. Germline lookup yields CDR1 MNHEY and CDR2 SMNVEV (reference sequence). The CDR3 DNA follows: TGTGCCAGCAAAAGGTGGGCGGGAGGGAACACCGGGGAGCTGTTTTTT. It translates to CASKRWAGGNTGELFF.

This clone was counted a few times. The rearrangement links TRBV9 to TRBJ2-3, with D possibly TRBD2 on 5 matching bases. CDR1 and CDR2 from the germline V gene are SGDLS and YYNGEE. Trimming shortened V by 5 bases and J by 5 bases, and 15 bases separated the two germline ends. The CDR3 contains 14 residues. Here the CDR3 DNA reads TGTGCCAGCAGTGAGGGTGGGGTTAAAGATACGCAGTATTTT. It codes for CASSEGGVKDTQYF.

The V gene is TRBV19, the J gene TRBJ1-1, with D maybe TRBD1 (6 bases). This CDR3 region has 16 residues. Germline CDR1 LNHDA, CDR2 SQIVND (reference sequence). V was cut by 4 bases and J by 4 bases, with 19 bases left in between. The CDR3 DNA sequence: TGTGCCAGTAGTAAAACAGGGTGGACCCGGGGCACTGAAGCTTTCTTT. Protein product: CASSKTGWTRGTEAFF. Full variable domain (outside the CDR3, taken from reference TRBV19 and TRBJ1-1): DGGITQSPKYLFRKEGQNVTLSCEQNLNHDAMYWYRQDPGQGLRLIYYSQIVNDFQKGDIAEGYSVSREKKESFPLTVTSAQKNPTAFYLCASSKTGWTRGTEAFFGQGTRLTVV.

This clone appeared a few times. The CDR3 region is CASKGGRPSYEQYF. The CDR3 DNA reads as TGTGCCAGTAAGGGCGGGAGGCCCTCCTACGAGCAGTACTTC. V gene TRBV6-8 combines with J gene TRBJ2-7; 8 nucleotides line up with TRBD2. Germline V gene lookup returns CDR1 MNHGY and CDR2 SAAAGT. Unmatched junction bases numbered 7, after V lost 9 bases and J lost 0 bases. The CDR3 covers 14 residues.

The CDR3 sequence: CAWSTAGTSGMETQYF. For the CDR3, the DNA is TGTGCCTGGAGTACGGCCGGGACTAGCGGGATGGAGACCCAGTACTTC. The genes are TRBV30 and TRBJ2-5; 13 bases agree with TRBD2. Trimming took 2 bases from V and 5 from J; bases not matched to a gene: 8. The CDR3 is 16 amino acids. CDR1 and CDR2 (germline): GTSNPN, SVGIG (reference sequence).

This sequence joins TRBV29-1 and TRBJ2-3; 10 bases align to TRBD1. With 3 bases clipped from V and 4 bases from J, the junction kept 7 bases outside the gene matches. CDR1 is SQVTM and CDR2 is ANQGSEA in the germline V gene. This CDR3 comprises 15 residues. CDR3 sequence: CSVEDRGNKPDTQYF. The CDR3 DNA follows: TGCAGCGTTGAGGACAGGGGGAATAAACCAGATACGCAGTATTTT.